Following are 10 T cell receptor beta chains from one sample sequenced in a study of T cells in Graves' hyperthyroidism and ophthalmopathy. Amplification of TCR beta CDR3 regions used RNA as the template. First-round RT-PCR targeting the TCR CDR3 was performed with the HTBI primer set. One entry per CDR3 protein, called by TCRdb with MiXCR from the multiplex PCR reads. The sample carries about 500,000 distinct CDR3 sequences, approximately 15% recorded once. The sequencing input was blood. These receptors originate from a woman between 18 and 29 years old with Graves' hyperthyroidism.

This clonotype was seen ten or more times. This chain links TRBV28 with TRBJ2-1; possible D gene TRBD1, 5 bases. CDR3 length: 17 amino acids. Per the germline V gene, CDR1 is MDHEN and CDR2 is SYDVKM. The V gene lost 6 bases and the J gene lost 8 bases, with 26 bases spanning the gap. The CDR3 loop reads CASSPYLWGVGLYEQFF. The DNA of the CDR3 is TGTGCCAGCAGCCCCTACCTTTGGGGCGTGGGTTTATATGAGCAGTTCTTC.

This clonotype came up a few times. This rearrangement joins TRBV19 to TRBJ1-5; no firm D call. Germline CDR1 is LNHDA and CDR2 is SQIVND (reference sequence). The CDR3 has 15 amino acids. The ends were cut back, 3 bases at V and 2 bases at J, with 11 bases in the middle. CDR3 sequence reads: CASSIRGVGNQPQHF. CDR3 bases: TGTGCCAGTAGTATCCGGGGAGTAGGCAATCAGCCCCAGCATTTT.

This clonotype was picked up one time. The chain combines TRBV6-1 with TRBJ2-1; 9 bases are a match to TRBD1. Per the germline V gene, CDR1 is MNHNS and CDR2 is SASEGT. After removal of 6 bases from V and 7 bases from J, the junction contained 10 bases not matched to a gene. The CDR3 extends over 15 amino acids. The CDR3 spells CASSDGTGSANEQFF. DNA for the CDR3: TGTGCCAGCAGCGACGGGACAGGGTCGGCAAATGAGCAGTTCTTC.

The J gene is TRBJ2-1, the V gene TRBV7-2; 7 nucleotides agree with TRBD2. The CDR3 consists of 19 residues. With V trimmed by 3 bases and J by 2 bases, 16 bases remained unmatched. CDR1 is SGHTA, CDR2 FQGNSA, per germline. The CDR3 nucleotides read TGTGCCAGCAGCTTTGACTTCTTGGCTGGGGGAGGGCCCTACAATGAGCAGTTCTTC. Protein sequence: CASSFDFLAGGGPYNEQFF.

The rearrangement uses TRBV24-1 and TRBJ2-1; D possibly corresponds to TRBD1 (5 bases). Germline V lookup: CDR1 KGHDR, CDR2 SFDVKD. Trimming took 1 base from V and 4 from J, leaving 13 bases between them. The CDR3 is 16 amino acids. The CDR3 protein is CATSDFLRDGYNEQFF. In DNA form, the CDR3 reads TGTGCCACCAGTGATTTCCTCAGGGATGGATACAATGAGCAGTTCTTC.

This clonotype was seen many times. The DNA of the CDR3 is TGCGCCAGCAGCTCCTCGGGACAGGTGAACACTGAAGCTTTCTTT. Protein sequence: CASSSSGQVNTEAFF. The chain has TRBV5-1 and TRBJ1-1, with 8 bases aligning to TRBD1. CDR1 and CDR2 (germline): SGHRS, YFSETQ. J gave up 0 bases and V 3 bases, and 4 bases lay outside the gene matches. This CDR3 comprises 15 residues.

This clonotype was detected ten times or more. The V and J genes are TRBV6-1 and TRBJ1-1, with TRBD1 identical over 7 bases. The CDR3 has 14 amino acids. Germline CDR1 and CDR2: MNHNS and SASEGT. The V segment lost 6 bases and the J segment 1 base; nucleotides outside the gene matches: 5. The CDR3: CASRFTGANTEAFF. CDR3 DNA: TGTGCCAGCAGATTCACAGGGGCGAACACTGAAGCTTTCTTT.

V gene TRBV6-1 combines with J gene TRBJ2-7, with unresolved D. CDR1 MNHNS and CDR2 SASEGT come from the germline V gene. V lost 6 bases and J 9 bases, leaving 18 bases between the germline ends. This CDR3 is 13 amino acids long. The CDR3 DNA follows: TGTGCCAGCAGATCTCCCATCACTTGGGTGCAGTACTTC. Its protein product is CASRSPITWVQYF.

A few counts support this clonotype. DNA of the CDR3: TGTGCCAGCAGAGACAGGGGGGGGAGCACAGATACGCAGTATTTT. Protein sequence: CASRDRGGSTDTQYF. This chain links TRBV6-1 with TRBJ2-3, with 9 nucleotides matching TRBD1. CDR1 is MNHNS, CDR2 SASEGT, per germline. This CDR3 is 15 amino acids long. V shed 6 bases, J shed 0 bases, and the junction held 4 bases outside the gene matches.

This clonotype has only a few counts. The chain uses TRBV29-1 and TRBJ1-1; TRBD1 might be the D (5 bases). CDR3 length: 14 amino acids. Between the trimmed V and J ends, which lost 0 bases and 1 base, there was a span of 9 bases. The V gene's germline CDR1 is SQVTM and CDR2 ANQGSEA. The CDR3 nucleotides read TGCAGCGTTGAAGAGAGGGGATGGAACACTGAAGCTTTCTTT. Encoded protein: CSVEERGWNTEAFF.